Below are 19 T cell receptor beta chains sequenced from a single sample in a study of brain T cells in children with intractable seizures. Produced via immunoSEQ multiplex PCR; TCRdb's table is partial and in-frame only. The sample carries 88,000 or so clones, about 93% recorded once. The starting material was peripheral blood, obtained at surgery. The receptors here all came from a girl aged 2-10 years with Rasmussen encephalitis and intractable seizures.

V and J are TRBV5-5 and TRBJ1-3; D unresolved. Germline V gene sequence: CDR1 SGHKS, CDR2 YYEKEE (reference sequence). This CDR3 region has 16 residues. The V end was cut by 6 bases, the J end by 0 bases, with 16 bases between. The CDR3 loop reads CASKLEMASSGNTIYF. Here the CDR3 DNA reads TGTGCCAGCAAACTGGAGATGGCGTCCTCTGGAAACACCATATATTTT.

This chain uses TRBV28 with TRBJ1-5; a weak D match, TRBD1 (5 bases). This CDR3 spans 14 amino acids. Germline V gives CDR1 MDHEN, CDR2 SYDVKM. The V and J ends lost 6 bases and 4 bases respectively, with 13 bases between them. The CDR3 here is CASSTQGANQPQHF. DNA of the CDR3: TGTGCCAGCAGCACGCAGGGAGCGAATCAGCCCCAGCATTTT.

This chain uses TRBV9 with TRBJ2-1; D possibly matches TRBD1 or TRBD2 (5 bases each). This CDR3 spans 15 amino acids. The V gene's germline CDR1 is SGDLS and CDR2 YYNGEE. The V end lost 0 bases, the J end lost 0 bases, and 7 bases lay between the germline ends. The CDR3 DNA reads as TGTGCCAGCAGCGTAGGGGGGATCTCCTACAATGAGCAGTTCTTC. Translating gives CASSVGGISYNEQFF.

The rearrangement joins TRBV2 to TRBJ2-3; D is possibly TRBD2 (5 bases). CDR1 and CDR2 from the germline V gene are SNHLY and FYNNEI. Between the trimmed V and J ends, which lost 5 bases and 5 bases, there was a span of 20 bases. CDR3 length: 16 amino acids. The DNA for the CDR3 is TGTGCCAGCAGTCCTAGAGGTCACCTTCGGGGAGATACGCAGTATTTT. Translation gives CASSPRGHLRGDTQYF.

J is TRBJ2-5 and V is TRBV11-2, with a tentative D call TRBD2 (5 bases). Germline CDR1 SGHAT, CDR2 FQNNGV. The CDR3 is 14 residues long. V was shortened by 6 bases and J by 5 bases, with 16 bases between the two germline ends. CDR3 coding DNA: TGTGCCAGCAGTAGGTTCGGGGTATGGGAGACCCAGTACTTC. It yields the protein CASSRFGVWETQYF.

The rearrangement joins TRBV27 to TRBJ1-2; a possible D gene is TRBD1 (6 bases). The ends were cut back, 0 bases at V and 8 bases at J, with 19 bases in the middle. The CDR3 totals 16 residues. Germline CDR1 reads MNHEY; CDR2 reads SMNVEV (reference sequence). In DNA, the CDR3 is TGTGCCAGCAGTTTATCCAGGGGTGGGGTGACGGGAGGCTACACCTTC. Its protein is CASSLSRGGVTGGYTF.

V is TRBV5-5 and J is TRBJ1-2; possibly TRBD1 for D (5 bases). The CDR3 is made up of 13 amino acids. V lost 1 base to trimming and J lost 6 bases, with 10 bases between them. Germline V gene sequence: CDR1 SGHKS, CDR2 YYEKEE (reference sequence). The CDR3 nucleotides read TGTGCCAGCAGCTTGTTGGGGGAGCATGGCTACACCTTC. As protein: CASSLLGEHGYTF.

This chain connects TRBV29-1 to TRBJ1-2; D is uncertain. The CDR3 totals 13 residues. V dropped 5 bases and J dropped 0 bases, with 10 bases sitting between them. Germline V gene sequence: CDR1 SQVTM, CDR2 ANQGSEA. CDR3 in amino acids: CSVTGRTNYGYTF. CDR3 nucleotide sequence: TGCAGCGTTACTGGACGGACTAACTATGGCTACACCTTC.

The gene calls are TRBV29-1 and TRBJ1-1; D is possibly TRBD1 (6 bases). The V end lost 6 bases, the J end lost 7 bases, and 18 bases lay between the germline ends. This CDR3 region has 13 residues. Germline CDR1 and CDR2: SQVTM and ANQGSEA. Here the CDR3 reads CSVSGVLSSEAFF. Written as DNA, the CDR3 is TGCAGCGTGTCAGGGGTGCTGAGTAGTGAAGCTTTCTTT.

The chain recombines TRBV5-6 with TRBJ1-2, with D unclear. V was shortened by 6 bases and J by 6 bases, with 21 bases between the two germline ends. CDR1 and CDR2 from the germline V gene are SGHDT and YYEEEE. This CDR3 has 15 residues. CDR3 bases: TGTGCCAGCATTTCGACGGGATATAACCCTCATGGCTACACCTTC. Amino acid sequence: CASISTGYNPHGYTF.

The chain has TRBV19 and TRBJ2-5; D is uncertain. The CDR3 loop spans 12 amino acids. V shed 6 bases and J shed 2 bases, with 7 bases lying between them. Germline CDR1 and CDR2: LNHDA and SQIVND (reference sequence). The CDR3 DNA reads as TGTGCCAGTAGCTGGGGTCAAGAGACCCAGTACTTC. It translates to CASSWGQETQYF.

V is TRBV7-6 and J is TRBJ1-5; TRBD1 agrees at 9 bases. Germline lookup yields CDR1 SGHVS and CDR2 FNYEAQ. This CDR3 spans 15 amino acids. V lost 4 bases and J lost 7; bases outside the gene matches: 8. The chain's CDR3 is CASSSSRDRDQPQHF. CDR3 nucleotides: TGTGCCAGCAGCTCGTCCCGGGACAGGGACCAGCCCCAGCATTTT. The full variable domain, rest sourced from reference TRBV7-6 and TRBJ1-5, is GAGVSQSPRYKVTKRGQDVALRCDPISGHVSLYWYRQALGQGPEFLTYFNYEAQQDKSGLPNDRFSAERPEGSISTLTIQRTEQRDSAMYRCASSSSRDRDQPQHFGDGTRLSIL.

This chain connects TRBV28 to TRBJ1-2, with 7 positions matching TRBD1. The trim removed 3 bases at V and 4 bases at J, leaving 5 bases unmatched. CDR1 and CDR2 (germline): MDHEN, SYDVKM. CDR3 size: 14 residues. As DNA, the CDR3 is TGTGCCAGCAGTTTGACAGGGACGGGCTATGGCTACACCTTC. Translation gives CASSLTGTGYGYTF.

The chain has TRBV19 and TRBJ1-1; D ambiguous. CDR1 LNHDA and CDR2 SQIVND come from the germline V gene (reference sequence). Trimming removed 7 bases from V and 1 base from J, with 10 bases in between. The CDR3 contains 13 residues. The CDR3: CASTVGRNTEAFF. In DNA form, the CDR3 reads TGTGCCAGTACCGTCGGCAGGAACACTGAAGCTTTCTTT.

This clone was detected once. The chain combines TRBV6-5 with TRBJ1-3, with a tentative D call TRBD1 (5 bases). V was pared by 8 bases and J by 4 bases, with 18 bases between. The CDR3 length is 15 residues. Germline-derived CDR1 and CDR2 are MNHEY and SVGAGI. CDR3 loop: CASRPTGNFGNTIYF. As DNA, the CDR3 is TGTGCCAGCCGACCCACAGGAAACTTCGGAAACACCATATATTTT.

This rearrangement joins TRBV10-2 to TRBJ2-7; tentative D call: TRBD1 (6 bases). CDR3 size: 14 residues. Germline CDR1 and CDR2: WSHSY and SAAADI. V dropped 3 bases and J dropped 5 bases, with 14 bases sitting between them. CDR3 loop: CASSESRGGNEQYF. The CDR3 DNA sequence: TGCGCCAGCAGTGAATCCAGGGGTGGGAACGAGCAGTACTTC.

The CDR3 reads CAWSVPWREGNEQFF. CDR3 DNA sequence: TGTGCCTGGAGTGTACCCTGGCGGGAGGGCAATGAGCAGTTCTTC. The chain uses TRBV30 and TRBJ2-1, with 9 nucleotides matching TRBD2. Germline V gene lookup returns CDR1 GTSNPN and CDR2 SVGIG (reference sequence). CDR3 size: 15 residues. Unmatched junction bases numbered 6, after V lost 0 bases and J lost 6 bases.

The CDR3 bases are TGTGCCAGCAGCTTAGAGTCCGGGGTGGCCGGGGAGCTGTTTTTT. Translation: CASSLESGVAGELFF. This chain links TRBV11-2 with TRBJ2-2; a weak D match, TRBD2 (5 bases). The CDR3 is made up of 15 amino acids. Germline V gene lookup returns CDR1 SGHAT and CDR2 FQNNGV. The ends were cut back, 0 bases at V and 6 bases at J, with 11 bases in the middle.

The V and J genes are TRBV19 and TRBJ2-1; TRBD2 agrees at 12 bases. After removal of 0 bases from V and 7 bases from J, the junction contained 7 bases not matched to a gene. Germline V gives CDR1 LNHDA, CDR2 SQIVND (reference sequence). The CDR3 is 17 residues long. For the CDR3, the DNA is TGTGCCAGTAGTATAGATAGGGCTAGCGGGAGGGGGAATGAGCAGTTCTTC. Translating it yields CASSIDRASGRGNEQFF.